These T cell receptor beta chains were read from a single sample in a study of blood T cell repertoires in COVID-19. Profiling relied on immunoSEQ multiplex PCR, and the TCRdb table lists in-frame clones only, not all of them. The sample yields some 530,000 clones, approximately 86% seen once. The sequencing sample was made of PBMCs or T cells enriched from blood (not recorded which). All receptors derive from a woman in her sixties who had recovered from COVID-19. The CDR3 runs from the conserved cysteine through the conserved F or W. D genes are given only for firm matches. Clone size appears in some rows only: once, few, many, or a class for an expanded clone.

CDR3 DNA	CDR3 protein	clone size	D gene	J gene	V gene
TGTGCCAGCAGCAGGACAGGGGTCGATCAGCCCCAGCATTTT	CASSRTGVDQPQHF	-	TRBD1	TRBJ1-5	TRBV7-9
TGTGCCAGCAGCTTGTCGGAGGGGATCTATGGCTACACCTTC	CASSLSEGIYGYTF	-	-	TRBJ1-2	TRBV5-8
TGTGCCAGCATGGACTCTGGCGTACGAGAGACCCAGTACTTC	CASMDSGVRETQYF	-	-	TRBJ2-5	TRBV2
TGTGCCTGGTCCAGGGATCCGGGGGGGGAAAAACTGTTTTTT	CAWSRDPGGEKLFF	-	-	TRBJ1-4	TRBV30
TGCGCCAGCAGTGAATCGCAGGGATGGACTGGAAACACCATATATTTT	CASSESQGWTGNTIYF	-	-	TRBJ1-3	TRBV10-2
TGTGCCAGCAGTATGGGCCCCGGTGGCACAGATACGCAGTATTTT	CASSMGPGGTDTQYF	-	-	TRBJ2-3	TRBV7-8
TGCGCCAGCAGCCATCCGGGACAGCACTACGAGCAGTACTTC	CASSHPGQHYEQYF	-	TRBD1	TRBJ2-7	TRBV4-1
TGTGCCAGCAGCTCGATGATGACAGGGCAAGAGACCCAGTACTTC	CASSSMMTGQETQYF	-	TRBD1	TRBJ2-5	TRBV7-9
TGTGCCAGCGCGGACAGGGTCGGAGATACGCAGTATTTT	CASADRVGDTQYF	-	TRBD1	TRBJ2-3	TRBV19
TGTGCCACCAGTCTGACAGGGGGTCCCTACAATGAGCAGTTCTTC	CATSLTGGPYNEQFF	-	TRBD1	TRBJ2-1	TRBV24-1
TGTGCCAGCAGCCCAGACAGGGCCGGCTACACCTTC	CASSPDRAGYTF	-	TRBD1	TRBJ1-2	TRBV5-6
TGTGCCAGCAGCCAAAAAACGGGGGGCTATGGCTACACCTTC	CASSQKTGGYGYTF	once	-	TRBJ1-2	TRBV14
TGTGCCAGCATCAAAGGGGGCAGCTCCTACAATGAGCAGTTCTTC	CASIKGGSSYNEQFF	-	TRBD1	TRBJ2-1	TRBV27
TGCGCCAGCAAACCTACAGGAGGGGAGACCCAGTACTTC	CASKPTGGETQYF	few	-	TRBJ2-5	TRBV5-1
TGTGCCAGCAGTGAAAACTTAGCGGGGGGCGCGGGCGGGGAGCTGTTTTTT	CASSENLAGGAGGELFF	-	TRBD2	TRBJ2-2	TRBV2
TGTGCCAGCAGCCAAGGAAGGGGGATGGATTCACCCCTCCACTTT	CASSQGRGMDSPLHF	-	-	TRBJ1-6	TRBV3-1/TRBV3-2
TGTGCCAGCAGCTCCTCGGTCCTCATGAACACTGAAGCTTTCTTT	CASSSSVLMNTEAFF	-	-	TRBJ1-1	TRBV7-2
TGCGCCAGCAGCCATGGACAGGGGGCGGAAAAACTGTTTTTT	CASSHGQGAEKLFF	-	TRBD1	TRBJ1-4	TRBV5-1
TGTGCCAGCAGTGAGTCGGCTAGCGGGGGGCCAGATACGCAGTATTTT	CASSESASGGPDTQYF	-	TRBD2	TRBJ2-3	TRBV6-1
TGTGCCTGGAGCCCATCAGACAGGGAGTCCTATGGCTACACCTTC	CAWSPSDRESYGYTF	-	TRBD1	TRBJ1-2	TRBV30
TGCGCCAGCAGCTTAGGTAGGGGGTATGTCACTGAAGCTTTCTTT	CASSLGRGYVTEAFF	-	-	TRBJ1-1	TRBV5-1
TGCGCCAGCGGACAGGGTGCGACCACAGATACGCAGTATTTT	CASGQGATTDTQYF	-	TRBD1	TRBJ2-3	TRBV5-1
TGTGCCAGCAGTATCTTTTCGGGGCAAGAGACCCAGTACTTC	CASSIFSGQETQYF	-	-	TRBJ2-5	TRBV2
TGTGCCAGCAGCAAATATCCGGCGGTATACAATGAGCAGTTCTTC	CASSKYPAVYNEQFF	-	-	TRBJ2-1	TRBV21-1
TGTGCCAGCAGTTACTCTAGCGGGGGGGCCCACGAGCAGTACTTC	CASSYSSGGAHEQYF	-	TRBD2	TRBJ2-7	TRBV6-5
TGCGCCAGCAGCCCAAGGACAGACTTAAGTAACTATGGCTACACCTTC	CASSPRTDLSNYGYTF	-	-	TRBJ1-2	TRBV5-1
TGTGCCTGGAGTACAAGCTCCTATAATTCACCCCTCCACTTT	CAWSTSSYNSPLHF	-	-	TRBJ1-6	TRBV30
TGTGCCAGCAGCTCCATCTTGAGCTCCTACAATGAGCAGTTCTTC	CASSSILSSYNEQFF	-	-	TRBJ2-1	TRBV7-9
TGTGCCAGCAGCTTTAGCGGCAGTTTGAACACTGAAGCTTTCTTT	CASSFSGSLNTEAFF	-	-	TRBJ1-1	TRBV11-3
TGTGCCTGGGCCACCTCCGGGACAGGGAGGGGCTACACCTTC	CAWATSGTGRGYTF	-	TRBD1	TRBJ1-2	TRBV30
TGTGCCAGCGTGAGGGAGGCTAACTATGGCTACACCTTC	CASVREANYGYTF	-	-	TRBJ1-2	TRBV6-6
TGTGCCAGCAGTACCTATACTAGCACCAATGAGCAGTTCTTC	CASSTYTSTNEQFF	-	-	TRBJ2-1	TRBV6-6
TGTGCCAGTAGTGGCAGGGGGAGGACCTACGAGCAGTACTTC	CASSGRGRTYEQYF	-	-	TRBJ2-7	TRBV19
TGTGCCAGCAGCCGAGCACAGACCCAGTACTTC	CASSRAQTQYF	few	-	TRBJ2-5	TRBV7-6
TGTGCCAGTAGTCCCCGGGACAGGGGTTCGTATCAGCCCCAGCATTTT	CASSPRDRGSYQPQHF	-	TRBD1	TRBJ1-5	TRBV19
TGTGCCAGCAGGACAGGGTGGGATCAGCCCCAGCATTTT	CASRTGWDQPQHF	-	TRBD1	TRBJ1-5	TRBV27
TGCGCCAGCAGCTTGGGGACAGGGTCGGTAGGTGTTGAGACCCAGTACTTC	CASSLGTGSVGVETQYF	-	TRBD1	TRBJ2-5	TRBV5-1
TGTGCCAGCAGCTTAGGACAGCCTAAAAACATTCAGTACTTC	CASSLGQPKNIQYF	-	-	TRBJ2-4	TRBV7-2
TGCAGTGCTAGATATAACTATGGCTACACCTTC	CSARYNYGYTF	once	-	TRBJ1-2	TRBV20-1
TGCAGCCATTCCACTAGCTCTGGAAACACCATATATTTT	CSHSTSSGNTIYF	-	-	TRBJ1-3	TRBV29-1
TGTGCCAGCAGCCCCCCTCCGGGGGAAACAGATACGCAGTATTTT	CASSPPPGETDTQYF	-	-	TRBJ2-3	TRBV5-8
TGTGCCACCAGCAGAGAACAGGGCTATAATTCACCCCTCCACTTT	CATSREQGYNSPLHF	-	-	TRBJ1-6	TRBV15
TGTGCCACGCGGGGTAGCGGCTACAATGAGCAGTTCTTC	CATRGSGYNEQFF	-	-	TRBJ2-1	TRBV24-1
TGTGCCATCAGTGAGTCGGGACAGATTTATGGCTACACCTTC	CAISESGQIYGYTF	-	TRBD1	TRBJ1-2	TRBV10-3
TGTGCCACCTCACCGACGGGATATGGCTACACCTTC	CATSPTGYGYTF	-	-	TRBJ1-2	TRBV24-1
TGTGCCAGCAGCCAAGATCGGGGAGGGGATTATGAAAAACTGTTTTTT	CASSQDRGGDYEKLFF	few	-	TRBJ1-4	TRBV14
TGCGCCAGCAGGGGCAGGGGGGACACTGAAGCTTTCTTT	CASRGRGDTEAFF	-	TRBD1	TRBJ1-1	TRBV5-1
TGTGCCAGCAGCTTGGAGAGGCAGCAATCGAACACCGGGGAGCTGTTTTTT	CASSLERQQSNTGELFF	-	-	TRBJ2-2	TRBV5-5
TGTGCCAGCAGCCAAGGCGCCGGGGGGGCCGGTGGGACCCAGTACTTC	CASSQGAGGAGGTQYF	-	TRBD2	TRBJ2-5	TRBV3-1/TRBV3-2
TGTGCCAGCAGCCCGGGGGGCTCTCGAACTCAAGAGACCCAGTACTTC	CASSPGGSRTQETQYF	-	-	TRBJ2-5	TRBV5-4
TGCGCCAGCAGCTTGGAGGGGGTGGTGGCTGGAAACACCATATATTTT	CASSLEGVVAGNTIYF	-	-	TRBJ1-3	TRBV5-1
TGCGCCAGCAGCTCACGACCCCGGACAGTCGGCACAGATACGCAGTATTTT	CASSSRPRTVGTDTQYF	once	-	TRBJ2-3	TRBV5-1
TGTGCCAGCTCACCTCAGGGTAGTACTGAAGCTTTCTTT	CASSPQGSTEAFF	-	-	TRBJ1-1	TRBV18
TGTGCCAGCAGTGGGACAGGGGATTATCAGCCCCAGCATTTT	CASSGTGDYQPQHF	-	TRBD1	TRBJ1-5	TRBV2